These T cell receptor beta chains were read from a single sample in a study of cytomegalovirus exposure and HLA in healthy donors. The method was immunoSEQ multiplex PCR; TCRdb's version includes in-frame clones alone and lacks a portion of them. Its listing shows nearly 200,000 clones. Material for sequencing was PBMCs. The receptors were gathered from a boy between 10 and 17 years old in good health and CMV-seronegative. Each CDR3 is given with its conserved first and last residue. A D gene is named only where the DNA matches it firmly.

j_call: TRBJ2-7
d_call: TRBD2
v_call: TRBV7-3
cdr3_aa: CASSVSGGYEQYF
cdr3_nt: TGTGCCAGCAGCGTGAGCGGGGGGTACGAGCAGTACTTC

j_call: TRBJ1-2
d_call: -
v_call: TRBV29-1
cdr3_aa: CSVFSWPGGYTF
cdr3_nt: TGCAGCGTTTTTTCATGGCCGGGAGGCTACACCTTC

j_call: TRBJ1-1
d_call: -
v_call: TRBV2
cdr3_aa: CARGSGGEAFF
cdr3_nt: TGTGCCAGGGGGTCCGGGGGTGAAGCTTTCTTT

j_call: TRBJ2-1
d_call: -
v_call: TRBV2
cdr3_aa: CASKRDNEQFF
cdr3_nt: TGTGCCAGCAAGCGGGACAATGAACAGTTCTTC

j_call: TRBJ1-1
d_call: -
v_call: TRBV28
cdr3_aa: CASSFLRDTEAFF
cdr3_nt: TGTGCCAGCAGTTTTCTCCGGGACACTGAAGCTTTCTTT

j_call: TRBJ1-5
d_call: TRBD1
v_call: TRBV5-1
cdr3_aa: CASSKDREGYSNQPQHF
cdr3_nt: TGCGCCAGCAGCAAGGACAGGGAAGGTTATAGCAATCAGCCCCAGCATTTT

j_call: TRBJ2-5
d_call: -
v_call: TRBV5-1
cdr3_aa: CESPMQGIFETQYF
cdr3_nt: TGCGAAAGCCCCATGCAGGGCATATTCGAGACCCAGTACTTC

j_call: TRBJ1-1
d_call: TRBD1
v_call: TRBV7-2
cdr3_aa: CASSLAQTLGQGALGTEAFF
cdr3_nt: TGTGCCAGCAGCTTAGCCCAAACGTTGGGACAGGGGGCCCTGGGCACTGAAGCTTTCTTT

j_call: TRBJ1-2
d_call: -
v_call: TRBV30
cdr3_aa: CAWSAQGYTF
cdr3_nt: TGTGCCTGGAGTGCACAGGGCTACACCTTC

j_call: TRBJ2-7
d_call: TRBD1
v_call: TRBV7-8
cdr3_aa: CASSPTDRGTYEQYF
cdr3_nt: TGTGCCAGCAGCCCCACGGACAGGGGGACCTACGAGCAGTACTTC

j_call: TRBJ2-5
d_call: TRBD2
v_call: TRBV11-3
cdr3_aa: CASSPRGEQETQYF
cdr3_nt: TGTGCCAGTTCCCCGCGGGGGGAACAAGAGACCCAGTACTTC

j_call: TRBJ2-2
d_call: TRBD2
v_call: TRBV7-2
cdr3_aa: CASSTPAGGPNTGELFF
cdr3_nt: TGTGCCAGCAGCACCCCAGCGGGGGGACCGAACACCGGGGAGCTGTTTTTT

j_call: TRBJ2-2
d_call: TRBD1
v_call: TRBV5-1
cdr3_aa: CASSTGQRNTGELFF
cdr3_nt: TGCGCCAGCAGTACGGGACAGAGGAACACCGGGGAGCTGTTTTTT

j_call: TRBJ2-1
d_call: TRBD2
v_call: TRBV7-9
cdr3_aa: CASSLFEASGSPSYNEQFF
cdr3_nt: TGTGCCAGCAGCTTATTTGAGGCTAGCGGGTCCCCCTCCTACAATGAGCAGTTCTTC

j_call: TRBJ1-5
d_call: TRBD1
v_call: TRBV15
cdr3_aa: CATGTDRGQNQPQHF
cdr3_nt: TGTGCCACCGGTACGGACAGGGGTCAAAATCAGCCCCAGCATTTT

j_call: TRBJ2-1
d_call: TRBD2
v_call: TRBV19
cdr3_aa: CASRPGTSYNEQFF
cdr3_nt: TGTGCCAGTAGACCCGGGACTAGCTACAATGAGCAGTTCTTC

j_call: TRBJ1-1
d_call: -
v_call: TRBV27
cdr3_aa: CASSKLATVNTEAFF
cdr3_nt: TGTGCCAGCAGTAAACTAGCGACAGTGAACACTGAAGCTTTCTTT

j_call: TRBJ2-7
d_call: -
v_call: TRBV18
cdr3_aa: CASSPSADEQYF
cdr3_nt: TGTGCCAGCTCACCCTCAGCGGACGAGCAGTACTTC

j_call: TRBJ1-4
d_call: -
v_call: TRBV7-9
cdr3_aa: CASSLTTGLGKLFF
cdr3_nt: TGTGCCAGCAGCTTAACCACAGGGTTGGGGAAACTGTTTTTT

j_call: TRBJ1-1
d_call: -
v_call: TRBV6-1
cdr3_aa: CAEPDMNTEAFF
cdr3_nt: TGTGCCGAGCCAGACATGAACACTGAAGCTTTCTTT

j_call: TRBJ2-3
d_call: -
v_call: TRBV2
cdr3_aa: CASNRDTQYF
cdr3_nt: TGTGCCAGCAACAGAGATACGCAGTATTTT

j_call: TRBJ2-2
d_call: TRBD2
v_call: TRBV27
cdr3_aa: CASSSDLISGGLNTGELFF
cdr3_nt: TGTGCCAGCAGTTCCGATTTGATATCGGGGGGGCTGAACACCGGGGAGCTGTTTTTT

j_call: TRBJ1-2
d_call: TRBD1
v_call: TRBV6-5
cdr3_aa: CASSPPGTGDGYTF
cdr3_nt: TGTGCCAGCAGTCCGCCAGGGACAGGGGATGGCTACACCTTC

j_call: TRBJ2-3
d_call: -
v_call: TRBV5-4
cdr3_aa: CASYARGASTDTQYF
cdr3_nt: TGTGCCAGTTACGCCCGGGGGGCTAGCACAGATACGCAGTATTTT

j_call: TRBJ2-2
d_call: -
v_call: TRBV4-3
cdr3_aa: CASSQDPGNTGELFF
cdr3_nt: TGCGCCAGCAGCCAAGATCCGGGAAACACCGGGGAGCTGTTTTTT

j_call: TRBJ2-2
d_call: TRBD1
v_call: TRBV7-3
cdr3_aa: CASSSAGTGRTGELFF
cdr3_nt: TGTGCCAGCAGCTCCGCCGGGACAGGGAGGACCGGGGAGCTGTTTTTT

j_call: TRBJ1-2
d_call: TRBD1
v_call: TRBV30
cdr3_aa: CAWRVYRDRPNFRGYTF
cdr3_nt: TGTGCCTGGAGGGTCTATCGGGACAGGCCCAACTTTAGAGGCTACACCTTC

j_call: TRBJ2-7
d_call: -
v_call: TRBV5-6
cdr3_aa: CASSWSGFEQYF
cdr3_nt: TGTGCCAGCAGCTGGAGCGGGTTCGAGCAGTACTTC

j_call: TRBJ1-2
d_call: TRBD1
v_call: TRBV30
cdr3_aa: CAWNGQGGGYTF
cdr3_nt: TGTGCCTGGAATGGACAGGGGGGCGGCTACACCTTC

j_call: TRBJ2-7
d_call: -
v_call: TRBV5-1
cdr3_aa: CASRVDRSYEQYF
cdr3_nt: TGCGCCAGCAGGGTCGACAGATCCTACGAGCAGTACTTC

j_call: TRBJ2-2
d_call: -
v_call: TRBV14
cdr3_aa: CASSQAGTGELFF
cdr3_nt: TGTGCCAGCAGCCAAGCGGGCACCGGGGAGCTGTTTTTT

j_call: TRBJ2-1
d_call: -
v_call: TRBV2
cdr3_aa: CASTPAYNEQFF
cdr3_nt: TGTGCCAGCACCCCTGCCTACAATGAGCAGTTCTTC

j_call: TRBJ2-1
d_call: -
v_call: TRBV6-5
cdr3_aa: CASSARGTLYNEQFF
cdr3_nt: TGTGCCAGCAGTGCCCGGGGGACCCTCTACAATGAGCAGTTCTTC

j_call: TRBJ1-1
d_call: -
v_call: TRBV5-6
cdr3_aa: CASSLAGVGTEAFF
cdr3_nt: TGTGCCAGCAGCTTGGCAGGGGTGGGGACTGAAGCTTTCTTT

j_call: TRBJ1-2
d_call: TRBD1
v_call: TRBV7-2
cdr3_aa: CASSLVIGQGAGYTF
cdr3_nt: TGTGCCAGCAGCTTAGTAATAGGCCAGGGGGCTGGCTACACCTTC

j_call: TRBJ2-3
d_call: TRBD2
v_call: TRBV10-3
cdr3_aa: CATSSGALTDTQYF
cdr3_nt: TGTGCCACGAGTAGCGGGGCCCTCACAGATACGCAGTATTTT

j_call: TRBJ1-2
d_call: TRBD1
v_call: TRBV30
cdr3_aa: CAWSATGGDYGYTF
cdr3_nt: TGTGCCTGGAGTGCGACAGGGGGAGACTATGGCTACACCTTC

j_call: TRBJ1-2
d_call: -
v_call: TRBV4-2
cdr3_aa: CASSLDSPDGGYTF
cdr3_nt: TGTGCCAGCAGCCTCGACAGCCCCGATGGAGGCTACACCTTC

j_call: TRBJ1-3
d_call: -
v_call: TRBV4-1
cdr3_aa: CASSQPQGYGNTIYF
cdr3_nt: TGCGCCAGCAGCCAACCACAGGGATATGGAAACACCATATATTTT

j_call: TRBJ1-2
d_call: TRBD1
v_call: TRBV27
cdr3_aa: CASSLYGQGGGYTF
cdr3_nt: TGTGCCAGCAGTTTATATGGGCAGGGGGGTGGCTACACCTTC

j_call: TRBJ2-1
d_call: TRBD1
v_call: TRBV5-1
cdr3_aa: CASRTGTGAFGEQFF
cdr3_nt: TGCGCCAGCAGAACCGGGACAGGGGCTTTTGGTGAGCAGTTCTTC

j_call: TRBJ2-7
d_call: -
v_call: TRBV28
cdr3_aa: CASKMAISSYEQYF
cdr3_nt: TGTGCCAGCAAAATGGCCATCAGCTCCTACGAGCAGTACTTC

j_call: TRBJ1-1
d_call: -
v_call: TRBV7-9
cdr3_aa: CASRAREGLMNTEAFF
cdr3_nt: TGTGCCAGCAGGGCCAGGGAGGGGCTCATGAACACTGAAGCTTTCTTT

j_call: TRBJ2-5
d_call: -
v_call: TRBV5-4
cdr3_aa: CASSFGARQETQYF
cdr3_nt: TGTGCCAGCAGCTTTGGGGCCCGACAAGAGACCCAGTACTTC

j_call: TRBJ2-1
d_call: -
v_call: TRBV5-1
cdr3_aa: CASSLTTNNEQFF
cdr3_nt: TGCGCCAGCAGCTTAACTACCAACAATGAGCAGTTCTTC

j_call: TRBJ1-1
d_call: -
v_call: TRBV10-1
cdr3_aa: CASSESSGTEAFF
cdr3_nt: TGCGCCAGCAGTGAGTCGTCAGGTACCGAAGCTTTCTTT

j_call: TRBJ1-2
d_call: TRBD1
v_call: TRBV5-1
cdr3_aa: CASSRTGATANYGYTF
cdr3_nt: TGCGCCAGCAGCCGGACAGGGGCCACAGCTAACTATGGCTACACCTTC

j_call: TRBJ1-5
d_call: -
v_call: TRBV30
cdr3_aa: CAWAGDSNQPQHF
cdr3_nt: TGTGCCTGGGCAGGGGATAGCAATCAGCCCCAGCATTTT

j_call: TRBJ2-1
d_call: TRBD2
v_call: TRBV27
cdr3_aa: CASSYVGLAGGGQFF
cdr3_nt: TGTGCCAGCAGTTACGTCGGACTAGCGGGGGGTGGGCAGTTCTTC

j_call: TRBJ2-4
d_call: -
v_call: TRBV6-4
cdr3_aa: CASSDHYRLAKNIQYF
cdr3_nt: TGTGCCAGCAGTGATCATTACAGGTTAGCCAAAAACATTCAGTACTTC

j_call: TRBJ1-1
d_call: -
v_call: TRBV27
cdr3_aa: CASSLRGYTEAFF
cdr3_nt: TGTGCCAGCAGTTTACGGGGGTACACTGAAGCTTTCTTT

j_call: TRBJ1-1
d_call: TRBD1
v_call: TRBV30
cdr3_aa: CAWTPGQGNTEAFF
cdr3_nt: TGTGCCTGGACCCCGGGACAGGGGAACACTGAAGCTTTCTTT

j_call: TRBJ2-7
d_call: TRBD1
v_call: TRBV14
cdr3_aa: CASSRIQGVYEQYF
cdr3_nt: TGTGCCAGCAGCCGAATTCAGGGGGTGTACGAGCAGTACTTC

j_call: TRBJ1-4
d_call: -
v_call: TRBV19
cdr3_aa: CASSNLGGEKLFF
cdr3_nt: TGTGCCAGTAGTAACCTTGGGGGGGAAAAACTGTTTTTT

j_call: TRBJ1-3
d_call: -
v_call: TRBV9
cdr3_aa: CASSVGGASGNTIYF
cdr3_nt: TGTGCCAGCAGCGTAGGGGGAGCCTCTGGAAACACCATATATTTT

j_call: TRBJ1-6
d_call: TRBD1
v_call: TRBV7-2
cdr3_aa: CASSSSGQDTSPLHF
cdr3_nt: TGTGCCAGCAGCTCATCGGGACAGGACACCTCACCCCTCCACTTT

j_call: TRBJ2-3
d_call: TRBD2
v_call: TRBV7-3
cdr3_aa: CASSLGLAGTDTQYF
cdr3_nt: TGTGCCAGCAGCCTCGGACTAGCGGGGACAGATACGCAGTATTTT

j_call: TRBJ2-3
d_call: TRBD2
v_call: TRBV7-6
cdr3_aa: CASSLGGTRYGKSDTQYF
cdr3_nt: TGTGCCAGCAGCTTAGGGGGGACTAGGTACGGAAAATCAGATACGCAGTATTTT

j_call: TRBJ2-6
d_call: -
v_call: TRBV9
cdr3_aa: CASSVGGLLSGANVLTF
cdr3_nt: TGTGCCAGCAGCGTAGGTGGACTACTCTCTGGGGCCAACGTCCTGACTTTC